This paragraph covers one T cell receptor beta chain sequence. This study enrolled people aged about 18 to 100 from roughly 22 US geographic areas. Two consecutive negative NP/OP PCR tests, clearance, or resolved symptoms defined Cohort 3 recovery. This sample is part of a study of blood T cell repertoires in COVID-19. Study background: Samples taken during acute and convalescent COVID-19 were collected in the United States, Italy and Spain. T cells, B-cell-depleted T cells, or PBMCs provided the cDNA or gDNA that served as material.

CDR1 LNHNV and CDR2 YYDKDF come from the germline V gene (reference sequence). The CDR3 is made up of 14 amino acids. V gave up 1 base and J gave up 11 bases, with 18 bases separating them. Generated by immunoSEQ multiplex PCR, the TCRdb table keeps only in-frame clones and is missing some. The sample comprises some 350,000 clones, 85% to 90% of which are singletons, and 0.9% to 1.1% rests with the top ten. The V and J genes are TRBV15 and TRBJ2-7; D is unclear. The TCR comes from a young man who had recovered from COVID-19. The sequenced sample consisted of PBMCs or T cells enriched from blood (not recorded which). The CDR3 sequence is CATSRVTESTRKYF. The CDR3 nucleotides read TGTGCCACCAGCAGAGTGACGGAGAGTACGAGGAAGTACTTC.